This record covers a single T cell receptor (beta chain). The antigen is not known. The ends lost 1 base at V and 5 bases at J; junction bases unmatched: 4. CDR3 length equals 14 residues. Looked up from germline, CDR1 is MGHRA and CDR2 is YSYEKL. The sample is drawn from a study of OX40 agonist ivuxolimab in advanced cancers. Study observations and caveats: At doses 0.1 to 3.0 mg/kg, CD4+ and CD8+ clones expanded. Partly responding patients at 0.1-3.0 mg/kg showed some of the smallest clonal expansion.

Patients with a history of autoimmune disease or on systemic immunosuppression were excluded. The sampling schedule covered blood at baseline, cycle 4 day 1, and cycle 7 day 1. Method: immunoSEQ multiplex PCR; TCRdb's copy keeps in-frame clones and lacks some. The sample shows tens of thousands of clones, around 83% of them seen only once. Sequenced here: CD4+ or CD8+ T cells sorted from blood, sampled in a trial of the OX40 agonist ivuxolimab. This TCR came from an adult with an advanced solid tumor such as melanoma, head and neck, liver or kidney cancer. The V call is TRBV4-1, the J call TRBJ2-7; TRBD1 agrees at 8 bases. This CDR3 reads CASSQGNRGDEQYF. Written as DNA, the CDR3 is TGCGCCAGCAGCCAAGGGAACAGGGGGGACGAGCAGTACTTC.